This record covers a single T cell receptor (beta chain). This sample stems from a study of OX40 agonist ivuxolimab in advanced cancers. Study-level background: Patients in the trial were receiving intravenous ivuxolimab every 2 weeks, at doses of 0.01 to 10 mg/kg. Dose-escalation cases comprised hepatocellular carcinoma, melanoma, renal cell or head and neck cancer. Mean age about 60 years, range about 20 to 90; roughly 82% male.

The data were produced by immunoSEQ multiplex PCR, yet TCRdb's version contains in-frame clones alone and is incomplete. The top ten hold roughly 0.66% of the sample, which has 100,000 to 120,000 clones, approximately 89% seen once. Germline V gives CDR1 SEHNR, CDR2 FQNEAQ (reference sequence). CDR3 length equals 15 residues. Trimming removed 5 bases at V and 0 bases at J, with 11 bases between. Excluded were patients having autoimmune disease history or systemic immunosuppression. The receptor was derived from an adult with an advanced solid tumor such as melanoma, head and neck, liver or kidney cancer. The source material was CD4+ or CD8+ T cells sorted from blood, sampled in a trial of the OX40 agonist ivuxolimab. The chain employs TRBV7-9 and TRBJ1-3; D is perhaps TRBD1 (5 bases). CDR3 protein: CASSKRQTSGNTIYF. The CDR3 DNA reads as TGTGCCAGCAGCAAGAGACAGACCTCTGGAAACACCATATATTTT.